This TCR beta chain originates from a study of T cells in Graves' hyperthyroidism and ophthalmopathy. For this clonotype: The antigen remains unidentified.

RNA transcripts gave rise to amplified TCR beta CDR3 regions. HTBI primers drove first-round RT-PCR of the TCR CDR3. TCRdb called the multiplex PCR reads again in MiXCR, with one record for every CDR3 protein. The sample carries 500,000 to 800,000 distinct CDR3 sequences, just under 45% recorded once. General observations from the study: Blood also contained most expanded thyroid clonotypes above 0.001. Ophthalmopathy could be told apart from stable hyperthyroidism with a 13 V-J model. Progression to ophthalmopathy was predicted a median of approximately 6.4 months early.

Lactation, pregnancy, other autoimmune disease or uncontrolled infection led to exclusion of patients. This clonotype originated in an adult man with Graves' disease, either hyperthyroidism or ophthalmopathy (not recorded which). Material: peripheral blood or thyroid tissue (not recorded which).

The CDR3 loop reads CSVGQGAEKLFF. Written as DNA, the CDR3 is TGCAGCGTTGGACAGGGGGCTGAAAAACTGTTTTTT. The rearrangement uses TRBV29-1 and TRBJ1-4; 10 bases are shared with TRBD1. The J segment lost 7 bases and the V segment lost 4 bases, leaving 0 bases of the junction unmatched. The CDR3 extends over 12 amino acids. CDR1 is SQVTM and CDR2 is ANQGSEA in the germline V gene. Full variable domain (missing parts from reference TRBV29-1 and TRBJ1-4): SAVISQKPSRDICQRGTSLTIQCQVDSQVTMMFWYRQQPGQSLTLIATANQGSEATYESGFVIDKFPISRPNLTFSTLTVSNMSPEDSSIYLCSVGQGAEKLFFGSGTQLSVL.